These 8 T cell receptor beta chains share one sample of origin, sequenced in a study of shared clonotypes between healthy human individuals (dated by TCRdb to about 2020). Libraries were constructed by the immunoSEQ multiplex PCR assay. TCRdb mirrors the immuneACCESS table, restricted to in-frame sequences. Some clones are absent from its copies; in checked studies, under half trace to an unresolved V gene, and the reason for the others is unknown. This sample gives about half a million clones in total; about 84% of them show up just once. Of the sample, 12% is held by the ten largest clones. Sequencing was done on a sample of PBMCs. Receptor source: a woman between 40 and 50 years old in good health. Some clones in this sample may be carry-over from other donors' samples.

The DNA of the CDR3 is TGTGCCAGCAGCCCAGGGGCGGTGATCCAAGAGACCCAGTACTTC. This translates into CASSPGAVIQETQYF. This sequence joins TRBV7-9 and TRBJ2-5, with D perhaps matching TRBD1 (6 bases). The CDR3 spans 15 residues. Germline assignment: CDR1 SEHNR and CDR2 FQNEAQ (reference sequence). Trimming pared 5 bases from V and 1 base from J, leaving 14 bases between.

Comment on this clone: At one end the junction does not follow the germline gene, possibly because of a read error. Other DNA sequences in this specimen translate into the identical CDR3. The gene calls are TRBV5-6 and TRBJ1-1; a weak D match, TRBD1 (5 bases). This CDR3 contains 14 residues. The germline V gene encodes CDR1 SGHDT and CDR2 YYEEEE. CDR3 sequence (DNA): TGTGCCAGCAGCTTAATCAGGGCTAACACTGAAGCCTTCTTT. Encoded protein: CASSLIRANTEAFF.

In nucleotides, the CDR3 is TGTGCCAGCTCACCTGTAGCGGGAGGGGCTGAGCAGTTCTTC. Encoded protein: CASSPVAGGAEQFF. The chain joins TRBV18 to TRBJ2-1; 11 bases match TRBD2. CDR3 length equals 14 residues. With 3 bases clipped from V and 9 bases from J, the junction kept 4 bases outside the gene matches. Germline assignment: CDR1 KGHSH and CDR2 LQKENI.

The chain joins TRBV28 to TRBJ2-1; the D is unclear. Deletions cut 10 bases from V and 0 bases from J, with 7 bases between. Looked up from germline, CDR1 is MDHEN and CDR2 is SYDVKM. CDR3 length: 12 residues. The CDR3 loop is CATTSSYNEQFF. The CDR3 region has the DNA TGTGCCACGACGAGCTCCTACAATGAGCAGTTCTTC.

This clone has only one observation. The chain recombines TRBV9 with TRBJ2-1; 10 nucleotides align to TRBD2. Germline CDR1 is SGDLS and CDR2 is YYNGEE. The V gene end was trimmed by 4 bases and the J gene end by 4 bases; junction bases not matched to a gene: 5. The CDR3 runs to 15 residues. For the CDR3, the DNA is TGTGCCAGCAGCCCCAGCGGGAGGGCTTACAATGAGCAGTTCTTC. This sequence encodes CASSPSGRAYNEQFF.

The rearrangement links TRBV4-2 to TRBJ2-3; 8 positions agree with TRBD1. This CDR3 spans 14 amino acids. Trimming at V came to 4 bases and at J to 6 bases, leaving 6 bases not matched to a gene. Germline values: CDR1 LGHNA, CDR2 YNFKEQ. CDR3 loop: CASSRDRLADTQYF. As DNA, the CDR3 is TGTGCCAGCAGCCGGGACAGGCTGGCGGATACGCAGTATTTT.

This clone has just one count. A far larger clone differs by one base, so this is likely a read error. Likely a read error: the CDR3 ends without its conserved phenylalanine or tryptophan. The CDR3 region is CASSSAGGGYGYTL. DNA of the CDR3: TGTGCCAGCAGCTCAGCAGGGGGCGGCTATGGCTACACCTTA. The V gene is TRBV11-2, the J gene TRBJ1-2; 8 bases are a match to TRBD1. From germline, CDR1 is SGHAT and CDR2 FQNNGV. The CDR3 is 14 residues long. V was pared by 4 bases and J by 4 bases, with 5 bases of the junction left unmatched.

The V and J genes are TRBV5-6 and TRBJ2-7; D might be TRBD1 (6 bases). The V end was cut by 1 base, the J end by 5 bases, with 19 bases between. CDR3 length: 16 amino acids. Germline loops: CDR1 SGHDT, CDR2 YYEEEE. As DNA, the CDR3 is TGTGCCAGCAGCTTGCTGGGGGCATCGAATTATGACGAGCAGTACTTC. It yields the protein CASSLLGASNYDEQYF.